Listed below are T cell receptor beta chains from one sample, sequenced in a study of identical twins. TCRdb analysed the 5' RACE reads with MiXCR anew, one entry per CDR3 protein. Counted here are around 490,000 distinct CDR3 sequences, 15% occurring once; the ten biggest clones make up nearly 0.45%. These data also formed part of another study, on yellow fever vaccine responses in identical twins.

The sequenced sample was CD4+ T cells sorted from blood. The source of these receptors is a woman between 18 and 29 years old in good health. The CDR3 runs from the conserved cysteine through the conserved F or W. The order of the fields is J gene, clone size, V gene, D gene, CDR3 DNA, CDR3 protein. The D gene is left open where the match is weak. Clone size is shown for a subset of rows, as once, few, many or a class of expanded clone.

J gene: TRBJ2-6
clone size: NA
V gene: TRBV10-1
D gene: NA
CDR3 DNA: TGCGCCAGCAGCCCCCAGGGAAGCTCTGGGGCCAACGTCCTGACTTTC
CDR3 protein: CASSPQGSSGANVLTF

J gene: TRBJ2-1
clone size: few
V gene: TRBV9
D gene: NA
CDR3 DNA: TGTGCCAGCAGCGTAGGTAATAATGAGCAGTTCTTC
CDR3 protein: CASSVGNNEQFF

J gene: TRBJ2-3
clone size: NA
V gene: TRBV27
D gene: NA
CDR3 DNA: TGTGCCAGCAGTCCCCGGACTCCCGCGGTAGATACGCAGTATTTT
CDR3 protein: CASSPRTPAVDTQYF

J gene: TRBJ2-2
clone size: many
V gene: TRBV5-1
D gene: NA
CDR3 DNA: TGCGCCAGCACCGGGACGGCGAACACCGGGGAGCTGTTTTTT
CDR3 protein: CASTGTANTGELFF

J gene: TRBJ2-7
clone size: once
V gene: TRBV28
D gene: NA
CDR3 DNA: TGTGCCAGCAGTTCGGTCCCAAGCTCCTACGAGCAGTACTTC
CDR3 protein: CASSSVPSSYEQYF

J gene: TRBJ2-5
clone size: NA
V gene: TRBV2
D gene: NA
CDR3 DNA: TGTGCCAGCAAGGACTGGAGATACGAGACCCAGTACTTC
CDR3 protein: CASKDWRYETQYF

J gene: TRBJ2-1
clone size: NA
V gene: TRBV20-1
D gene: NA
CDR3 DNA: TGCAGTGCTCCTCCCTCCGGTAGGAATGAGCAGTTCTTC
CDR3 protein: CSAPPSGRNEQFF

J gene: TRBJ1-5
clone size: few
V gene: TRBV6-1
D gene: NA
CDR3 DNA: TGTGCCAGCAGTGAAGCGGGGCAGGGGTTGTATAGCAATCAGCCCCAGCATTTT
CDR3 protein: CASSEAGQGLYSNQPQHF

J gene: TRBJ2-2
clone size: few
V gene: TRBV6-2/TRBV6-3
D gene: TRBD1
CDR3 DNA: TGTGCCAGCAGTTGGGACAGGGGGCCTCTGCGGAACACCGGGGAGCTGTTTTTT
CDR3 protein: CASSWDRGPLRNTGELFF

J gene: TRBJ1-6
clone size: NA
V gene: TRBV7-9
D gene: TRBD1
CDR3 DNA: TGTGCCAGCAGCGCTACAGGGGTTAGCTCCTATAATTCACCCCTCCACTTT
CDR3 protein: CASSATGVSSYNSPLHF

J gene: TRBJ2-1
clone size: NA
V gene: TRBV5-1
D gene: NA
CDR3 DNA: TGCGCCAGCAGCTTGGTCGTGGGGGGGCGACGGAATGAGCAGTTCTTC
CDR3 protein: CASSLVVGGRRNEQFF

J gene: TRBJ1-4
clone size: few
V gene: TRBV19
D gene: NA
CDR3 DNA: TGTGCCAGTAGTATAAACGGGATTGCTAATGAAAAACTGTTTTTT
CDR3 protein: CASSINGIANEKLFF

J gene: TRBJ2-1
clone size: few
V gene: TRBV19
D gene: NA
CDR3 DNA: TGTGCCAGTAGTACCCGACTCGGATCCTACAATGAGCAGTTCTTC
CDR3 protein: CASSTRLGSYNEQFF

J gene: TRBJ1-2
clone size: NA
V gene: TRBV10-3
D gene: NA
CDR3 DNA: TGTGCCATCAGTGATAAGGGGAACTATGGCTACACCTTC
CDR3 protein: CAISDKGNYGYTF

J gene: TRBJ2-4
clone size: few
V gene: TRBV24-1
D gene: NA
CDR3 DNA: TGTGCCACCAGTGACCGTCGGGGCGAAGAAAACATTCAGTACTTC
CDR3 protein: CATSDRRGEENIQYF

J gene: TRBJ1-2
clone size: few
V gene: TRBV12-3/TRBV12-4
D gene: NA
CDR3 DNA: TGTGCCAGCAGGCTAGGACGGTTCTATGGCTACACCTTC
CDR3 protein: CASRLGRFYGYTF

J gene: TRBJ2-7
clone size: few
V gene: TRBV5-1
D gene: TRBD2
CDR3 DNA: TGTGCCAGCAGCCTCGGGGGGCTAGCGGGAATCTACGAGCAGTACTTC
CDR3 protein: CASSLGGLAGIYEQYF

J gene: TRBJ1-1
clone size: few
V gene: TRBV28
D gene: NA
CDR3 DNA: TGTGCCAGCAGTTTAGCTTTAGTCACCGCTTTCTTT
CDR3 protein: CASSLALVTAFF

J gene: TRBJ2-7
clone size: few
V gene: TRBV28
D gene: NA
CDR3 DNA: TGTGCCACATCGGTAGGGACGACCTACGAGCAGTACTTC
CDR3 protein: CATSVGTTYEQYF

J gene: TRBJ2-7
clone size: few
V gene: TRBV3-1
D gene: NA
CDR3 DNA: TGTGCCAGCAGCCAAGATCGATACCACGAGCAGTACTTC
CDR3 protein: CASSQDRYHEQYF

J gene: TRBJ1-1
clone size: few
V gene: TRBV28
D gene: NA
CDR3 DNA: TGTGCCAGCAGTTTAACACCTTCTAAAGAAGCTTTCTTT
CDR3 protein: CASSLTPSKEAFF

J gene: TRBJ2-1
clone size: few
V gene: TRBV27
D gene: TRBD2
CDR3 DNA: TGTGCCAGCAGGCCCGGACTAGCGGGCCGGTTGAGCTCCTACAATGAGCAGTTCTTC
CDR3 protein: CASRPGLAGRLSSYNEQFF